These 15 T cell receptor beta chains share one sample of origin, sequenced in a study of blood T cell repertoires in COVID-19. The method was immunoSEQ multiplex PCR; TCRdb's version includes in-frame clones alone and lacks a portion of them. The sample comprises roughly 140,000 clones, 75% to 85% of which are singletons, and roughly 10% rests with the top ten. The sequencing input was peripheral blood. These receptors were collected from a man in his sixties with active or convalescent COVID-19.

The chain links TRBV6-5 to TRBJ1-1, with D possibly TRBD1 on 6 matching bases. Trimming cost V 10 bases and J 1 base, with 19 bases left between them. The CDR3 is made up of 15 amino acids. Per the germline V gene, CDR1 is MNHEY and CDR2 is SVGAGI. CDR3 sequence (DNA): TGTGCCACCGATTCCTCAGGGGCCCAGAACACTGAAGCTTTCTTT. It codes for CATDSSGAQNTEAFF.

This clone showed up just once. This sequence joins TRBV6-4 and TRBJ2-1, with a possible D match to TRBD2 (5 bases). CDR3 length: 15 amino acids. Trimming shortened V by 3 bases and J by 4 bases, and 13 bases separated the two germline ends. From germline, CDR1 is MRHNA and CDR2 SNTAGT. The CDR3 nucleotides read TGTGCCAGCAGTGAGGAGTCTAGCTCTTACAATGAGCAGTTCTTC. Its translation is CASSEESSSYNEQFF.

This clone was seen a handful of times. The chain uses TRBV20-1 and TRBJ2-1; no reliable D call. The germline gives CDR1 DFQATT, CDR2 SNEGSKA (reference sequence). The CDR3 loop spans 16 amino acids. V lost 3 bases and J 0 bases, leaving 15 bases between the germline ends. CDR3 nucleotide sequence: TGCAGTGCTAGTCCTCCGACTCGAAGCTCCTACAATGAGCAGTTCTTC. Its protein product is CSASPPTRSSYNEQFF.

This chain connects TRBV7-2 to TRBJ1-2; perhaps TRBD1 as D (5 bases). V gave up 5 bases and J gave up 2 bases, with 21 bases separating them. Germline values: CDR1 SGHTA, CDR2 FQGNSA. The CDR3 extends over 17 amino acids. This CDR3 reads CASSPQSPRGGNYGYTF. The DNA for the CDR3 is TGTGCCAGCAGCCCGCAAAGCCCCCGGGGGGGGAACTATGGCTACACCTTC.

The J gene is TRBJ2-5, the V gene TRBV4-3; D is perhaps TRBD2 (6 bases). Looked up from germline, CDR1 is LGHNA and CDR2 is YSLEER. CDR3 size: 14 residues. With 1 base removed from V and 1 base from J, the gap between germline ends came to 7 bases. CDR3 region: CASSQGLGQETQYF. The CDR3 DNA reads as TGCGCCAGCAGCCAAGGACTAGGCCAAGAGACCCAGTACTTC.

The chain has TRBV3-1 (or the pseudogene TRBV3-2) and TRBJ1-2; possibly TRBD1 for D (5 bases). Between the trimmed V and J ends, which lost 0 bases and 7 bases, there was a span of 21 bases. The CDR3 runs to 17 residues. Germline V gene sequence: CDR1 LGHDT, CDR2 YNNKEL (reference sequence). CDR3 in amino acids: CASSQDLAGRRLSGYTF. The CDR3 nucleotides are TGTGCCAGCAGCCAAGATCTGGCAGGGAGGCGGTTAAGTGGCTACACCTTC.

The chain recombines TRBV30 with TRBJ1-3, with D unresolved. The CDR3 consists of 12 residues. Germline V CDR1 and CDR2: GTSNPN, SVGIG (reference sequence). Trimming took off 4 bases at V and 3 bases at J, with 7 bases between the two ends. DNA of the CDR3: TGTGCCTGGACGCCCGGTGGAAACACCATATATTTT. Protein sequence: CAWTPGGNTIYF.

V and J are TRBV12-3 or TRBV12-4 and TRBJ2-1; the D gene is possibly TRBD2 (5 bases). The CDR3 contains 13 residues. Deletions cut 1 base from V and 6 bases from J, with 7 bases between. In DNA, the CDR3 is TGTGCCAGCAGTTTAGTACTAGTCAATGAGCAGTTCTTC. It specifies CASSLVLVNEQFF.

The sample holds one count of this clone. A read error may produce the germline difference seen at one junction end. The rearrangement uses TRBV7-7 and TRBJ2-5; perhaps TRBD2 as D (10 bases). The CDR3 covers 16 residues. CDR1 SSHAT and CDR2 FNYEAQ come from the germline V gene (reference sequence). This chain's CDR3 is CASSLAGGQGRETQYF. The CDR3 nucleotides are TGTGCTAGCAGCTTAGCGGGGGGACAGGGCCGGGAGACCCAGTACTTC. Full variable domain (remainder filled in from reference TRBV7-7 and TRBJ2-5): GAGVSQSPRYKVTKRGQDVTLRCDPISSHATLYWYQQALGQGPEFLTYFNYEAQPDKSGLPSDRFSAERPEGSISTLTIQRTEQRDSAMYRCASSLAGGQGRETQYFGPGTRLLVL.

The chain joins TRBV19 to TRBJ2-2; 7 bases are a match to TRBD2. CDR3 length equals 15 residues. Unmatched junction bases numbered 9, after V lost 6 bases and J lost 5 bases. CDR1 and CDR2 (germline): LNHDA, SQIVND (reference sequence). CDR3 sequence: CASSPGTIGTGELFF. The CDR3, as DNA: TGTGCCAGTAGCCCAGGGACTATTGGAACCGGGGAGCTGTTTTTT.

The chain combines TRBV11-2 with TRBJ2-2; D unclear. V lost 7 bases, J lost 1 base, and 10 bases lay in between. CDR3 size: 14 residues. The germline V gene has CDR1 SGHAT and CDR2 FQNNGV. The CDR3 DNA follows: TGTGCCAGCAAAGTGAGTGGGAACACCGGGGAGCTGTTTTTT. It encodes CASKVSGNTGELFF.

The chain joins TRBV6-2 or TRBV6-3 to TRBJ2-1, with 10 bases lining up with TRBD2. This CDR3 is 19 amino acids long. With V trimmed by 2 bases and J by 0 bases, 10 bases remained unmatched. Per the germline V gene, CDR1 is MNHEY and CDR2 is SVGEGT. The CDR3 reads CASSYVASGGHSSYNEQFF. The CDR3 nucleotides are TGTGCCAGCAGTTACGTCGCTAGCGGGGGCCACAGCTCCTACAATGAGCAGTTCTTC.

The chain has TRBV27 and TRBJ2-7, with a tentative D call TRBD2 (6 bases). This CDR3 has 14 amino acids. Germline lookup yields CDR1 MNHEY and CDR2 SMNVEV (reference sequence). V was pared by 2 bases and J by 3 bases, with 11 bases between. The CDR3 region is CASSLRGLYYEQYF. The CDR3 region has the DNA TGTGCCAGCAGTTTACGGGGACTTTACTACGAGCAGTACTTC.

The CDR3, as DNA: TGTGCCTGGAGTGTACCGAGGGTAATAGTTACGCAGTATTTT. The encoded protein is CAWSVPRVIVTQYF. V is TRBV30 and J is TRBJ2-3; tentatively, D is TRBD2 (5 bases). This CDR3 contains 14 residues. Germline CDR1 and CDR2: GTSNPN and SVGIG (reference sequence). The ends were cut back, 0 bases at V and 8 bases at J, with 15 bases in the middle.

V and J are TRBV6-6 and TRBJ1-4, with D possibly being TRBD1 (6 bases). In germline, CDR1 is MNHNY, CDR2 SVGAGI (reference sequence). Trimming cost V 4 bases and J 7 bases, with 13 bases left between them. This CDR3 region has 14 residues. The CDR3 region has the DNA TGTGCCAGCAGTTCAGGGGTTGCAGGTGAAAAACTGTTTTTT. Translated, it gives CASSSGVAGEKLFF.